These 3 T cell receptor beta chains were all obtained from the same sample, sequenced in a study of regulatory and conventional T cells in RAG deficiency. This table comes from immunoSEQ multiplex PCR, and its TCRdb copy is limited to in-frame clones, with some not included. The sample gives tens of thousands of clones, around 89% of which show up once; roughly 15% is in the top ten. The same sample was also studied in work on regulatory T cells. That publication notes: Amplification used 52 TRBV primers and 13 TRBJ primers.

Sequenced: CD8+ T cells sorted from blood. Receptors originate from a human donor in good health.

This clone has just one count. The chain's CDR3 is CACGQWLAGNTIYF. DNA for the CDR3: TGTGCCTGTGGACAGTGGCTTGCGGGAAACACCATATATTTT. The chain recombines TRBV30 with TRBJ1-3; maybe TRBD1 (6 bases). V lost 6 bases and J 4 bases, leaving 16 bases between the germline ends. The CDR3 totals 14 residues. In germline, CDR1 is GTSNPN, CDR2 SVGIG (reference sequence). The whole variable domain, filled in from reference TRBV30 and TRBJ1-3, reads SQTIHQWPATLVQPVGSPLSLECTVEGTSNPNLYWYRQAAGRGLQLLFYSVGIGQISSEVPQNLSASRPQDRQFILSSKKLLLSDSGFYLCACGQWLAGNTIYFGEGSWLTVV.

This clone appeared a few times. Its ends do not fully match the called genes, so a read error is possible. The J gene is TRBJ1-6, the V gene TRBV6-4; 7 nucleotides agree with TRBD1. The CDR3 contains 17 residues. The germline V gene has CDR1 MRHNA and CDR2 SNTAGT. In DNA, the CDR3 is TGTGCCAGCAGTTACTCGGGGGGTTGGACAGGAGATTCACCCCTCCACTTT. Protein sequence: CASSYSGGWTGDSPLHF.

The chain carries TRBV6-4 and TRBJ2-3, with TRBD2 matching over 9 bases. From germline, CDR1 is MRHNA and CDR2 SNTAGT. Trimming cost V 2 bases and J 1 base; bases outside gene matches: 4. The CDR3 is 16 amino acids. CDR3 loop: CASSDQVAGGTDTQYF. Here the CDR3 DNA reads TGTGCCAGCAGTGACCAGGTAGCGGGGGGCACAGATACGCAGTATTTT.